This T cell receptor (beta chain) was sequenced in a study of immune evolution from preneoplasia to lung adenocarcinoma. Study-level results: Compared with EGFR-mutant or double wild-type lesions, KRAS-mutant nodules were more clonal. Normal lung had highest clonality; later lesions appeared denser, more diverse. From normal lung to invasive adenocarcinoma, top clone frequencies appeared to decrease.

Clones were read by immunoSEQ multiplex PCR, and TCRdb kept only the in-frame ones, dropping some. The repertoire consists of tens of thousands of clones, with 74% occurring once and the leading ten covering around 6.1%. This CDR3 is 15 amino acids long. Trimming removed 3 bases from V and 3 bases from J; junction bases left unmatched: 2. Per germline, CDR1 MRHNA and CDR2 SNTAGT. As regards this clone: Its antigen is still unknown.

The V call is TRBV6-4, the J call TRBJ2-2; 9 bases align to TRBD2. The TCR comes from a person in their sixties with lung adenocarcinoma. The sequenced sample consisted of FFPE invasive lung adenocarcinoma tissue. The CDR3 DNA is TGTGCCAGCAGTGAGATAGCGGGAGACACCGGGGAGCTGTTTTTT. It encodes CASSEIAGDTGELFF.